This T cell receptor (beta chain) was recovered during a study of blood T cell repertoires in COVID-19. Study overall: Sites in the United States, Italy and Spain provided acute and convalescent COVID-19 samples. PBMCs, B-cell-depleted T cells, or T cells were the source of the cDNA or gDNA that made up the material.

In the source study's methods: Cell counts per sample came from amplifying reference gene primers. Assay used: immunoSEQ multiplex PCR; TCRdb lists only in-frame clones, some missing. V and J calls and clone size are as listed in that table; D and trimming were resolved from the DNA. The data show 200,000 to 250,000 clones, around 84% seen once. Enrolment of Seattle patients took place during active infection, and they were followed longitudinally. Sequencing was performed on peripheral blood. This clonotype originated in a woman at least 80 years old with COVID-19, enrolled during active disease.

CDR3 DNA: TGTGCCAGCAAACTCTTCACAGGGGGCAACACCGGGGAGCTGTTTTTT. Protein sequence: CASKLFTGGNTGELFF. The chain links TRBV4-2 to TRBJ2-2, with 9 bases aligning to TRBD1. J was trimmed by 2 bases and V by 7 bases; bases with no gene match: 8. The V gene's germline CDR1 is LGHNA and CDR2 YNFKEQ. CDR3 size: 16 residues.